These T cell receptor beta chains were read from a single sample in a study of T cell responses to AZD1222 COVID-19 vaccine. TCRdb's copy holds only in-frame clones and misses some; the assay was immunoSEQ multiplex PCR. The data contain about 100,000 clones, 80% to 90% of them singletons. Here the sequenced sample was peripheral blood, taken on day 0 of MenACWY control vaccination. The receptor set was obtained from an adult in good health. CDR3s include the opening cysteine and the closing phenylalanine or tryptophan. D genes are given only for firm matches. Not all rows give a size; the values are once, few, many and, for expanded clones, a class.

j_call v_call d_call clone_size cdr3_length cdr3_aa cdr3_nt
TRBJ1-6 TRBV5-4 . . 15 CASSLGADNNSPLHF TGTGCCAGCAGCTTGGGCGCAGATAATAATTCACCCCTCCACTTT
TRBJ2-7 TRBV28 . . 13 CASSLLGAHEQYF TGTGCCAGCAGTTTATTAGGAGCCCACGAGCAGTACTTC
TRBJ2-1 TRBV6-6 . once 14 CASRRQSSYNEQFF TGTGCCAGCAGGCGACAGAGCTCCTACAATGAGCAGTTCTTC
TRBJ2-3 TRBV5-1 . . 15 CASSTSNPATDTQYF TGCGCCAGCAGCACTAGCAACCCTGCCACAGATACGCAGTATTTT
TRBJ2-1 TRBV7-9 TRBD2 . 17 CASSSPKSGVPYNEQFF TGTGCCAGCAGCTCCCCAAAAAGCGGGGTACCCTACAATGAGCAGTTCTTC
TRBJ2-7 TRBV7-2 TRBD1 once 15 CASSLQSGQGGEQYF TGTGCCAGCAGCCTACAGTCGGGACAGGGAGGCGAGCAGTACTTC
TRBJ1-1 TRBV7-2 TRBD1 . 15 CASSPHQGGTTEAFF TGTGCCAGCAGCCCGCATCAGGGGGGGACCACTGAAGCTTTCTTT
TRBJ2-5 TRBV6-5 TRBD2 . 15 CASSLQLAGQETQYF TGTGCCAGCAGTCTTCAACTAGCGGGACAAGAGACCCAGTACTTC
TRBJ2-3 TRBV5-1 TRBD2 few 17 CASSLFSSGGSTDTQYF TGCGCCAGCAGCTTGTTCTCTAGCGGGGGTAGCACAGATACGCAGTATTTT
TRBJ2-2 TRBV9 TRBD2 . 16 CASSARLAGNTGELFF TGTGCCAGCAGCGCCCGACTAGCGGGGAACACCGGGGAGCTGTTTTTT
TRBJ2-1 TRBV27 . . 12 CASSLVGVGQFF TGTGCCAGCAGTTTGGTGGGGGTCGGGCAGTTCTTC
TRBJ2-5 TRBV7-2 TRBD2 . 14 CASSLLAGGQTQYF TGTGCCAGCAGCTTACTAGCGGGAGGGCAGACCCAGTACTTC
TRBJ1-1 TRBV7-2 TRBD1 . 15 CASSPRTGENTEAFF TGTGCCAGCAGCCCAAGGACAGGGGAGAACACTGAAGCTTTCTTT
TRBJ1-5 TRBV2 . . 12 CASSAINQPQHF TGTGCCAGCAGCGCCATTAACCAGCCCCAGCATTTT
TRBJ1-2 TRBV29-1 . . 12 CSVQHGSYGYTF TGCAGCGTGCAACATGGGTCCTATGGCTACACCTTC
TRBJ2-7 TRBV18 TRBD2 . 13 CASSPRGAYEQYF TGTGCCAGCTCACCTCGGGGGGCCTACGAGCAGTACTTC
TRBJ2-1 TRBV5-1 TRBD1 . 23 CASSPGTGGRRSSGASSYNEQFF TGCGCCAGCAGCCCTGGGACAGGGGGCAGGCGGTCTAGCGGGGCGAGCTCCTACAATGAGCAGTTCTTC
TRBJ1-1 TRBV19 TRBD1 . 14 CASSQGAANTEAFF TGTGCCAGTAGTCAGGGGGCTGCGAACACTGAAGCTTTCTTT
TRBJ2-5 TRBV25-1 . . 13 CASSGHFPGAQYF TGTGCCAGCAGTGGACACTTCCCCGGGGCCCAGTACTTC
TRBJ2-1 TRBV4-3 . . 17 CASSQDQGGGSYNEQFF TGCGCCAGCAGCCAAGATCAGGGTGGGGGCTCCTACAATGAGCAGTTCTTC
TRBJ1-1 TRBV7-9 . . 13 CASSPFWGTEAFF TGTGCCAGCAGCCCCTTCTGGGGCACTGAAGCTTTCTTT
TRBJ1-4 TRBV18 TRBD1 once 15 CASSPPGTGNEKLFF TGTGCCAGCTCACCACCGGGGACAGGGAATGAAAAACTGTTTTTT
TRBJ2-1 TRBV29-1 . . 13 CSAGKGSGNEQFF TGCAGCGCCGGCAAGGGGAGTGGCAATGAGCAGTTCTTC
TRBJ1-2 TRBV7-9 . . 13 CASSLYANYGYTF TGTGCCAGCAGCTTATACGCTAACTATGGCTACACCTTC
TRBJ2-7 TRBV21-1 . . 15 CASSKGWRARGEQYF TGTGCCAGCAGCAAAGGGTGGAGGGCCCGGGGGGAGCAGTACTTC
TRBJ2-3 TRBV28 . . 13 CASSTRATDTQYF TGTGCCAGCAGTACGAGAGCCACAGATACGCAGTATTTT